This entry is about one T cell receptor beta chain. The data were produced by immunoSEQ multiplex PCR, yet TCRdb's version contains in-frame clones alone and is incomplete. The table has 310,000 or so clones, approximately 90% seen once. This sample is part of a study of blood T cell repertoires in COVID-19. Study summary: The analysed material was cDNA or gDNA that came from T cells, B-cell-depleted T cells, or PBMCs.

Everyone who took part was roughly 18 to 100 years old, and they came from some 23 US areas. Recovered Cohort 3 donors showed two negative PCRs, clearance, or symptom resolution. V was clipped by 4 bases and J by 0 bases, with 13 bases between them. The CDR3 has 16 residues. Looked up from germline, CDR1 is MNHNS and CDR2 is SASEGT. Sequencing was done on a sample of PBMCs or T cells enriched from blood (not recorded which). J is TRBJ2-4 and V is TRBV6-1; tentatively, D is TRBD1 (6 bases). This TCR was recovered from a woman under 30 who had recovered from COVID-19. The CDR3 loop reads CASSGGTYLAKNIQYF. In DNA, the CDR3 is TGTGCCAGCAGTGGAGGGACATACCTAGCCAAAAACATTCAGTACTTC.